This is a list of T cell receptor beta chains from one sample in a study of patients and donors after allogeneic stem cell transplantation. One entry per CDR3 protein results from TCRdb running MiXCR on the RT-PCR reads. This sample yields over 150,000 distinct CDR3 sequences, of which approximately 28% are seen a single time; around 3.3% belongs to the top ten. Material for sequencing was blood, either unsorted or a sorted T cell fraction (not recorded which). These receptors were taken from a human donor who was either an allogeneic HSCT recipient or a stem cell or donor lymphocyte infusion donor (not recorded which). It is not recorded whose cells these are; they may come from a transplant donor. The CDR3 runs from the conserved cysteine through the conserved F or W. A D gene is named only where the DNA matches it firmly. Where a row states a size, it is once, few, many or the class of an expanded clone; other rows omit it.

CDR3 length: 15
V gene: TRBV7-8
D gene: TRBD1
J gene: TRBJ2-2
clone size: .
CDR3 DNA: TGTGCCAGCAGCCAGACAGGGGCGGTTACCGGGGAGCTGTTTTTT
CDR3 protein: CASSQTGAVTGELFF

CDR3 length: 15
V gene: TRBV7-9
D gene: TRBD1
J gene: TRBJ1-3
clone size: .
CDR3 DNA: TGTGCCAGCAGGGGACAGGGGGTGTCTGGAAACACCATATATTTT
CDR3 protein: CASRGQGVSGNTIYF

CDR3 length: 15
V gene: TRBV29-1
D gene: .
J gene: TRBJ2-2
clone size: .
CDR3 DNA: TGCAGCGTTGAAGATCTGCGGAAGAACACCGGGGAGCTGTTTTTT
CDR3 protein: CSVEDLRKNTGELFF

CDR3 length: 15
V gene: TRBV9
D gene: TRBD1
J gene: TRBJ1-4
clone size: many
CDR3 DNA: TGTGCCAGCACCGCGACAGGGGTATCGAATGAAAAACTGTTTTTT
CDR3 protein: CASTATGVSNEKLFF

CDR3 length: 13
V gene: TRBV6-2/TRBV6-3
D gene: TRBD2
J gene: TRBJ2-7
clone size: .
CDR3 DNA: TGTGCCACCCAGACTAGCGGGGTCTACGAGCAGTACTTC
CDR3 protein: CATQTSGVYEQYF

CDR3 length: 15
V gene: TRBV6-2/TRBV6-3
D gene: TRBD1
J gene: TRBJ1-2
clone size: .
CDR3 DNA: TGTGCCAGCAGTTACGGACAGGGGAACAACTATGGCTACACCTTC
CDR3 protein: CASSYGQGNNYGYTF

CDR3 length: 14
V gene: TRBV11-2
D gene: .
J gene: TRBJ2-1
clone size: .
CDR3 DNA: TGTGCCAGCAGCCTACAGGGCCCCTACAATGAGCAGTTCTTC
CDR3 protein: CASSLQGPYNEQFF

CDR3 length: 12
V gene: TRBV29-1
D gene: .
J gene: TRBJ1-5
clone size: .
CDR3 DNA: TGCAGCGTTGTTGAAGGTGGTCAGCCCCAGCATTTT
CDR3 protein: CSVVEGGQPQHF

CDR3 length: 17
V gene: TRBV28
D gene: .
J gene: TRBJ1-5
clone size: .
CDR3 DNA: TGTGCCAGCAGGTCCGGTGGGGGAGAGTCCGCAAATCAGCCCCAGCATTTT
CDR3 protein: CASRSGGGESANQPQHF

CDR3 length: 17
V gene: TRBV6-2/TRBV6-3
D gene: TRBD2
J gene: TRBJ2-2
clone size: .
CDR3 DNA: TGTGCCAGCAGTTCCCCGGGACTAGCAGCGAACACCGGGGAGCTGTTTTTT
CDR3 protein: CASSSPGLAANTGELFF

CDR3 length: 17
V gene: TRBV9
D gene: .
J gene: TRBJ2-6
clone size: .
CDR3 DNA: TGTGCCAGCAGCGTAGCTACAGGACCCTCTGGGGCCAACGTCCTGACTTTC
CDR3 protein: CASSVATGPSGANVLTF

CDR3 length: 13
V gene: TRBV12-3/TRBV12-4
D gene: .
J gene: TRBJ2-1
clone size: .
CDR3 DNA: TGTGCCAGCAGTCCCCTGGACGTTGGTGAGCAGTTCTTC
CDR3 protein: CASSPLDVGEQFF

CDR3 length: 13
V gene: TRBV20-1
D gene: TRBD1
J gene: TRBJ2-7
clone size: .
CDR3 DNA: TGCAGTGCTCCGAAGGACAGGGTCTACGAGCAGTGCTTC
CDR3 protein: CSAPKDRVYEQCF

CDR3 length: 17
V gene: TRBV10-3
D gene: .
J gene: TRBJ2-5
clone size: .
CDR3 DNA: TGTGCCATCAGTGAGTCGACCGCCAGAGGTAAACAAGAGACCCAGTACTTC
CDR3 protein: CAISESTARGKQETQYF

CDR3 length: 13
V gene: TRBV5-6
D gene: TRBD1
J gene: TRBJ1-5
clone size: few
CDR3 DNA: TGTGCCAGCAGCGTGACAGGGTCGGGGCCCCAGCATTTT
CDR3 protein: CASSVTGSGPQHF

CDR3 length: 12
V gene: TRBV3-1
D gene: .
J gene: TRBJ1-1
clone size: .
CDR3 DNA: TGTGCCAGCAGCCGAGACAGGTCTTACGCTTTCTTT
CDR3 protein: CASSRDRSYAFF

CDR3 length: 14
V gene: TRBV28
D gene: .
J gene: TRBJ1-1
clone size: few
CDR3 DNA: TGTGCCAGCAGTTCCCATTCTGGGTCCACTGAAGCTTTCTTT
CDR3 protein: CASSSHSGSTEAFF

CDR3 length: 15
V gene: TRBV4-1
D gene: .
J gene: TRBJ1-2
clone size: few
CDR3 DNA: TGCGCCAGCAGCCAGGGGCGTCTAGGTAACTATGGCTACACCTTC
CDR3 protein: CASSQGRLGNYGYTF

CDR3 length: 12
V gene: TRBV20-1
D gene: .
J gene: TRBJ2-7
clone size: few
CDR3 DNA: TGCAGGGGGGTGGGGAGAGGCTACGAGCAGTACTTC
CDR3 protein: CRGVGRGYEQYF

CDR3 length: 14
V gene: TRBV20-1
D gene: .
J gene: TRBJ1-4
clone size: .
CDR3 DNA: TGCAGTGCTAGAGATATGTCCTCTGGGGAAAAACTGTTTTTT
CDR3 protein: CSARDMSSGEKLFF

CDR3 length: 15
V gene: TRBV29-1
D gene: .
J gene: TRBJ2-5
clone size: few
CDR3 DNA: TGCAGCGTTGAACTGACTAGTTACCAGAGGGCGACCCAGTACTTC
CDR3 protein: CSVELTSYQRATQYF

CDR3 length: 13
V gene: TRBV5-1
D gene: .
J gene: TRBJ2-3
clone size: .
CDR3 DNA: TGCGCCAGCAGCTTGGAATCGAGAGGTACGCAGTATTTT
CDR3 protein: CASSLESRGTQYF

CDR3 length: 15
V gene: TRBV5-4
D gene: TRBD1
J gene: TRBJ1-1
clone size: .
CDR3 DNA: TGTGCCAGCAGCTACTACAGGGGGATTTTCGCTGAAGCTTTCTTT
CDR3 protein: CASSYYRGIFAEAFF

CDR3 length: 15
V gene: TRBV7-2
D gene: .
J gene: TRBJ1-5
clone size: .
CDR3 DNA: TGTGCCAGCAGCTTTGACACGCGGGGAAATCAGCCCCAGCATTTT
CDR3 protein: CASSFDTRGNQPQHF

CDR3 length: 14
V gene: TRBV29-1
D gene: TRBD1
J gene: TRBJ2-7
clone size: once
CDR3 DNA: TGCAGCGTTGAAGCCGGGACAGGCCCCTACGAGCAGTACTTC
CDR3 protein: CSVEAGTGPYEQYF

CDR3 length: 14
V gene: TRBV10-2
D gene: TRBD1
J gene: TRBJ2-1
clone size: once
CDR3 DNA: TGCGCCAGCTCGGGACAGGGGCCCTACAATGAGCAGTTCTTC
CDR3 protein: CASSGQGPYNEQFF

CDR3 length: 14
V gene: TRBV14
D gene: .
J gene: TRBJ1-5
clone size: .
CDR3 DNA: TGTGCCAGCAGCCTACAGGGAGGGGATCAGCCCCAGCATTTT
CDR3 protein: CASSLQGGDQPQHF

CDR3 length: 11
V gene: TRBV10-3
D gene: .
J gene: TRBJ2-1
clone size: .
CDR3 DNA: TGTGCCATGGGACCGTACAATGAGCAGTTCTTC
CDR3 protein: CAMGPYNEQFF

CDR3 length: 13
V gene: TRBV20-1
D gene: TRBD2
J gene: TRBJ2-1
clone size: .
CDR3 DNA: TGCAGTGCTAAGTCTAGCGGCTACAATGAGCAGTTCTTC
CDR3 protein: CSAKSSGYNEQFF

CDR3 length: 13
V gene: TRBV2
D gene: .
J gene: TRBJ1-1
clone size: .
CDR3 DNA: TGTGCCACCCTAGCAGAAGTGAACACTGAAGCTTTCTTT
CDR3 protein: CATLAEVNTEAFF

CDR3 length: 18
V gene: TRBV6-5
D gene: .
J gene: TRBJ2-3
clone size: .
CDR3 DNA: TGTGCCAGCAGTTACTCGAACATGTGGCAGCGGCGCACAGATACGCAGTATTTT
CDR3 protein: CASSYSNMWQRRTDTQYF

CDR3 length: 16
V gene: TRBV4-3
D gene: TRBD1
J gene: TRBJ1-2
clone size: few
CDR3 DNA: TGCGCCAGCAGCCAACGGACAGGGGGCACTAACTATGGCTACACCTTC
CDR3 protein: CASSQRTGGTNYGYTF

CDR3 length: 11
V gene: TRBV20-1
D gene: .
J gene: TRBJ2-7
clone size: few
CDR3 DNA: TGCAGTCAAAGGGTGGCGCCGGAGCAGTACTTC
CDR3 protein: CSQRVAPEQYF

CDR3 length: 15
V gene: TRBV20-1
D gene: .
J gene: TRBJ2-3
clone size: few
CDR3 DNA: TGCAGTGCTAATGCGAGAAGGGGTGAGGCAGATACGCAGTATTTT
CDR3 protein: CSANARRGEADTQYF

CDR3 length: 17
V gene: TRBV11-1
D gene: TRBD1
J gene: TRBJ2-1
clone size: .
CDR3 DNA: TGTGCCAGCAGCTCGACAGGGGGCAGGGAATCCTACAATGAGCAGTTCTTC
CDR3 protein: CASSSTGGRESYNEQFF

CDR3 length: 14
V gene: TRBV6-5
D gene: .
J gene: TRBJ2-1
clone size: few
CDR3 DNA: TGTGCCAGCAGTTACGGGCAGAAGGACAATGAGCAGTTCTTC
CDR3 protein: CASSYGQKDNEQFF

CDR3 length: 15
V gene: TRBV5-1
D gene: .
J gene: TRBJ2-3
clone size: .
CDR3 DNA: TGCGCCAGCAGCCCGGTTAGGGCGAGCACAGATACGCAGTATTTT
CDR3 protein: CASSPVRASTDTQYF

CDR3 length: 15
V gene: TRBV6-5
D gene: TRBD2
J gene: TRBJ2-5
clone size: .
CDR3 DNA: TGTGCCAGCAGTTACCTGGGTAGCGGGAAGGAGACCCAGTACTTC
CDR3 protein: CASSYLGSGKETQYF

CDR3 length: 15
V gene: TRBV18
D gene: TRBD1
J gene: TRBJ1-2
clone size: .
CDR3 DNA: TGTGCCAGCTCACCTGGGACAGGTGTAAACTATGGCTACACCTTC
CDR3 protein: CASSPGTGVNYGYTF

CDR3 length: 16
V gene: TRBV15
D gene: .
J gene: TRBJ1-2
clone size: few
CDR3 DNA: TGTGCCACCAGCCGGGGCGGAACCTCGGAGGCAGGAGGCTACACCTTC
CDR3 protein: CATSRGGTSEAGGYTF

CDR3 length: 15
V gene: TRBV7-2
D gene: .
J gene: TRBJ1-4
clone size: few
CDR3 DNA: TGTGCCAGCAGCTTATGGGGCAGTGCTAATGAAAAACTGTTTTTT
CDR3 protein: CASSLWGSANEKLFF

CDR3 length: 8
V gene: TRBV6-1
D gene: .
J gene: TRBJ2-7
clone size: .
CDR3 DNA: TGTGCCACTTACGAGCAGTACTTC
CDR3 protein: CATYEQYF

CDR3 length: 13
V gene: TRBV27
D gene: TRBD1
J gene: TRBJ1-1
clone size: many
CDR3 DNA: TGTGCCAGCAGTTTACAGGGGGCAACTGAAGCTTTCTTT
CDR3 protein: CASSLQGATEAFF

CDR3 length: 13
V gene: TRBV29-1
D gene: .
J gene: TRBJ2-7
clone size: .
CDR3 DNA: TGCAGCGTTGTCGGGCAGGGGACCTACGAGCAGTACTTC
CDR3 protein: CSVVGQGTYEQYF

CDR3 length: 16
V gene: TRBV6-5
D gene: TRBD1
J gene: TRBJ2-1
clone size: few
CDR3 DNA: TGTGCCAGCAGTAGCGCTGGGACAGGGGGAGGGAATGAGCAGTTCTTC
CDR3 protein: CASSSAGTGGGNEQFF

CDR3 length: 16
V gene: TRBV7-6
D gene: .
J gene: TRBJ2-7
clone size: .
CDR3 DNA: TGTGCCAGCAGCTTAGTCGGGAGAGTTCCCCCCTACGAGCAGTACTTC
CDR3 protein: CASSLVGRVPPYEQYF

CDR3 length: 11
V gene: TRBV5-1
D gene: .
J gene: TRBJ2-1
clone size: .
CDR3 DNA: TGCGCCAGCAGCTTGGTTCGAGAGCAGTTCTTC
CDR3 protein: CASSLVREQFF

CDR3 length: 13
V gene: TRBV30
D gene: .
J gene: TRBJ2-7
clone size: .
CDR3 DNA: TGTGCCTGGACCCCGGGCTCCAACTACGAGCAGTACTTC
CDR3 protein: CAWTPGSNYEQYF

CDR3 length: 16
V gene: TRBV24-1
D gene: .
J gene: TRBJ2-6
clone size: .
CDR3 DNA: TGTGCCACCAGTGATTCCCCACACTCTGGGGCCAACGTCCTGACTTTC
CDR3 protein: CATSDSPHSGANVLTF

CDR3 length: 16
V gene: TRBV9
D gene: .
J gene: TRBJ1-2
clone size: .
CDR3 DNA: TGTGCCAGCAGCGTTGACCTGGGGGGAACCTCCTATGGCTACACCTTC
CDR3 protein: CASSVDLGGTSYGYTF

CDR3 length: 14
V gene: TRBV5-1
D gene: .
J gene: TRBJ1-2
clone size: .
CDR3 DNA: TGCGCCAGCAGCCCCGGGACCGAGGGAATCGGCTACACCTTC
CDR3 protein: CASSPGTEGIGYTF

CDR3 length: 16
V gene: TRBV6-6
D gene: .
J gene: TRBJ1-3
clone size: .
CDR3 DNA: TGTGCCAGCAGTTACCCTACGGGGCCCTCTGGAAACACCATATATTTT
CDR3 protein: CASSYPTGPSGNTIYF

CDR3 length: 12
V gene: TRBV24-1
D gene: .
J gene: TRBJ1-2
clone size: many
CDR3 DNA: TGTGCCACCAGTGATTCGGTCTATGGCTACACCTTC
CDR3 protein: CATSDSVYGYTF

CDR3 length: 12
V gene: TRBV12-5
D gene: .
J gene: TRBJ2-7
clone size: .
CDR3 DNA: TGTGCTAGTGGTTTGGTACTGTACGAGCAGTACTTC
CDR3 protein: CASGLVLYEQYF

CDR3 length: 18
V gene: TRBV12-3/TRBV12-4
D gene: TRBD1
J gene: TRBJ2-4
clone size: few
CDR3 DNA: TGTGCCAGCAGCACATTCCCTCAGGGGGAAGGAGCCAAAAACATTCAGTACTTC
CDR3 protein: CASSTFPQGEGAKNIQYF

CDR3 length: 12
V gene: TRBV7-9
D gene: TRBD1
J gene: TRBJ2-7
clone size: .
CDR3 DNA: TGTGCCAGCAGCCCGGACAGGGCCTGGCAGTACTTC
CDR3 protein: CASSPDRAWQYF

CDR3 length: 16
V gene: TRBV27
D gene: TRBD2
J gene: TRBJ2-5
clone size: few
CDR3 DNA: TGTGCCAGCAGTTTCTCGGGACTAGCGGGATGGGAGACCCAGTACTTC
CDR3 protein: CASSFSGLAGWETQYF

CDR3 length: 13
V gene: TRBV4-2
D gene: .
J gene: TRBJ1-5
clone size: .
CDR3 DNA: TGTGCCAGCAGCACAGGGTCACATCAGCCCCAGCATTTT
CDR3 protein: CASSTGSHQPQHF

CDR3 length: 16
V gene: TRBV4-3
D gene: .
J gene: TRBJ2-1
clone size: few
CDR3 DNA: TGCGCCAGCAGCCAGGCCGGGTCCATCTCCTACAATGAGCAGTTCTTC
CDR3 protein: CASSQAGSISYNEQFF

CDR3 length: 14
V gene: TRBV27
D gene: .
J gene: TRBJ1-5
clone size: few
CDR3 DNA: TGTGCCAGCAGTTTCGACGGGGACAATCAGCCCCAGCATTTT
CDR3 protein: CASSFDGDNQPQHF